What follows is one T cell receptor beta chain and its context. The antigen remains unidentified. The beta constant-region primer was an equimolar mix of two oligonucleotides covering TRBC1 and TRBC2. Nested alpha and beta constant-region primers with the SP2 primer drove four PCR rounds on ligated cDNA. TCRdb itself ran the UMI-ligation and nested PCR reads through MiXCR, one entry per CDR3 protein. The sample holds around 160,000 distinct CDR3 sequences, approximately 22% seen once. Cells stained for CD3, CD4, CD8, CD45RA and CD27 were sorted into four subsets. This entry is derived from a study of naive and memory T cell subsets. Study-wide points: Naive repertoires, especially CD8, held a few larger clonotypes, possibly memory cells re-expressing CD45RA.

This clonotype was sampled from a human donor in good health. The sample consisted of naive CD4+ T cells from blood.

The CDR3, as DNA: TGTGCCAGCAGCGTTTTGGGAACTCTCGGCAATGAGCAGTTCTTC. Its protein product is CASSVLGTLGNEQFF. This chain connects TRBV9 to TRBJ2-1; no clear D. The V gene's germline CDR1 is SGDLS and CDR2 YYNGEE. The CDR3 has 15 amino acids. V was cut by 2 bases and J by 6 bases, with 15 bases left in between.